The clone carrying this T cell receptor beta chain was seen repeatedly, ten times or more. No antigen is known for it. This specimen belongs to a study of Graves' ophthalmopathy and Graves' hyperthyroidism. Points from the study as a whole: In blood, most expanded thyroid clonotypes above 0.001 frequency were also detected. Prediction of ophthalmopathy progression reached about 65% sensitivity and around 75% specificity.

CDR3 length: 15 amino acids. Trimming took 4 bases from V and 9 from J, leaving 16 bases between them. The germline V gene has CDR1 MNHEY and CDR2 SVGAGI. Serum thyroxine and TRAb, along with clinical symptoms, thyroid ultrasound and orbital computed tomography, were what diagnosis relied on. Amplification from RNA transcripts yielded the TCR beta CDR3 regions. After a first-round RT-PCR with HTBI primers, a second-round multiplex PCR was run. Via MiXCR, TCRdb re-called the multiplex PCR reads, giving one row per CDR3 protein. Of nearly 400,000 distinct CDR3 sequences listed, around 17% are singletons.

The sequencing sample was made of peripheral blood. The sequence came from a woman under 30 with Graves' ophthalmopathy. The chain has TRBV6-5 and TRBJ1-6; TRBD1 might be the D (5 bases). This CDR3 is CASSFRSGAGSPLHF. As DNA, the CDR3 is TGTGCCAGCAGTTTCCGCAGCGGGGCTGGTTCACCCCTCCACTTT.